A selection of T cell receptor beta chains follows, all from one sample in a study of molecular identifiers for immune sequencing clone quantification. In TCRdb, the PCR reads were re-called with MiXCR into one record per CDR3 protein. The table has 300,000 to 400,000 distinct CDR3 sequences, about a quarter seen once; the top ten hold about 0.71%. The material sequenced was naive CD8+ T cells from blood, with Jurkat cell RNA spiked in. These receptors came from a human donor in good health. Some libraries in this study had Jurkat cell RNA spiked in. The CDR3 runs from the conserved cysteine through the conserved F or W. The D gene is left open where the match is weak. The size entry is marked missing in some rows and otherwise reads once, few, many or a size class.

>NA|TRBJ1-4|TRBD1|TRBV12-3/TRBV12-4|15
CASSPWTGPNEKLFF
TGTGCCAGCAGTCCCTGGACAGGGCCTAATGAAAAACTGTTTTTT
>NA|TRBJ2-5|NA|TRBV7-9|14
CASSENGGQEPQYF
TGTGCCAGCAGCGAAAACGGGGGCCAAGAGCCCCAGTACTTC
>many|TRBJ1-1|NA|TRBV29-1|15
CSVEDLRVWDTEAFF
TGCAGCGTTGAAGATCTCAGGGTATGGGACACTGAAGCTTTCTTT
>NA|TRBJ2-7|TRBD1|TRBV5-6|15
CASSATGTGYYEQYF
TGTGCCAGCAGCGCCACCGGGACAGGTTACTACGAGCAGTACTTC
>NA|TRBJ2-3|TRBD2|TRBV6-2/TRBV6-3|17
CASSPIGAGVMTDTQYF
TGTGCCAGCAGTCCAATTGGAGCGGGGGTTATGACAGATACGCAGTATTTT
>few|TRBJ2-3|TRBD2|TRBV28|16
CASSLTSGRELNTQYF
TGTGCCAGCAGTTTGACTAGCGGGAGGGAGTTGAATACGCAGTATTTT
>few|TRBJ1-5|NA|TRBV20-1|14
CSAREEASNQPQHF
TGCAGTGCTAGAGAAGAGGCCAGCAATCAGCCCCAGCATTTT
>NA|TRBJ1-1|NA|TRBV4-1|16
CASSQVNSRADTEAFF
TGCGCCAGCAGCCAAGTTAACAGCCGGGCGGACACTGAAGCTTTCTTT
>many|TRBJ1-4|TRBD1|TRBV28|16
CASSAIQGFVNEKLFF
TGTGCCAGCAGTGCGATACAGGGGTTTGTGAATGAAAAACTGTTTTTT
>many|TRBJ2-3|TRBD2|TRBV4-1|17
CASSQDPRLAYTDTQYF
TGCGCCAGCAGCCAAGATCCCCGACTAGCTTACACAGATACGCAGTATTTT
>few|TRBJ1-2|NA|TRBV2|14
CASSGGSGGLRHTF
TGTGCCAGCAGTGGTGGCTCAGGAGGACTGAGGCACACCTTC
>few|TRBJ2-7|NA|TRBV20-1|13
CSAAQLNTGEQYF
TGCAGTGCGGCACAACTCAATACGGGCGAGCAGTACTTC
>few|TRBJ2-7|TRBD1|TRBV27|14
CASSQWTGGYEQYF
TGTGCCAGCAGTCAATGGACAGGGGGGTACGAGCAGTACTTC
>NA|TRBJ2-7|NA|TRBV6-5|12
CASSRDSHEQYF
TGTGCCAGCAGTCGCGACAGTCACGAGCAGTACTTC
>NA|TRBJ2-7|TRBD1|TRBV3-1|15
CASSPGTGPAYEQYF
TGTGCCAGCAGCCCCGGGACAGGGCCCGCCTACGAGCAGTACTTC
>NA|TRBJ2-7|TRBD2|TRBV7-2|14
CASSLADLSYEQYF
TGTGCCAGCAGCCTAGCGGACCTCTCCTACGAGCAGTACTTC
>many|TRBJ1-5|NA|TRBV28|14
CASSTVGGSQPQHF
TGTGCCAGCAGTACAGTTGGGGGTTCTCAGCCCCAGCATTTT
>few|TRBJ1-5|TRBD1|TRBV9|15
CASSPGTGQAQPQHF
TGTGCCAGCAGCCCCGGGACAGGGCAGGCTCAGCCCCAGCATTTT
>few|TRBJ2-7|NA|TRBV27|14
CASRIQGGSYEQYF
TGTGCCAGCAGAATACAGGGGGGGTCCTACGAGCAGTACTTC
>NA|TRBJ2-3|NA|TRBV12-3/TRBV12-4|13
CASNSISADTQYF
TGTGCCAGCAACTCTATATCCGCAGATACGCAGTATTTT
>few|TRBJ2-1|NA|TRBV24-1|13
CATSGRLYNEQFF
TGTGCCACCAGTGGCAGGTTATACAATGAGCAGTTCTTC
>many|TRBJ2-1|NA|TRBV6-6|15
CASRSELALNNEQFF
TGTGCCAGCAGGTCCGAACTAGCTCTGAACAATGAGCAGTTCTTC
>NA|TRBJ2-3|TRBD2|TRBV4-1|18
CASSPLLGTKKNTDTQYF
TGCGCCAGCAGCCCCCTTCTCGGGACTAAAAAAAACACAGATACGCAGTATTTT
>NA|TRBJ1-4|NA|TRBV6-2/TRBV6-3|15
CASSRGRPNNEKLFF
TGTGCCAGCAGCCGAGGACGTCCGAATAATGAAAAACTGTTTTTT
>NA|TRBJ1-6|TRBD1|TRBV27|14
CASSTGQINSPLHF
TGTGCCAGCAGTACGGGACAGATAAATTCACCCCTCCACTTT
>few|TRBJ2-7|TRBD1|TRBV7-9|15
CASSESGTGVHEQYF
TGTGCCAGCAGCGAATCCGGGACAGGGGTACACGAGCAGTACTTC
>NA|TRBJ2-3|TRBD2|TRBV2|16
CASSGSLADSTDTQYF
TGTGCCAGCAGTGGGTCACTAGCGGACAGCACAGATACGCAGTATTTT
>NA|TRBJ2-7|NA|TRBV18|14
CASSEVGGSYEQYF
TGTGCCAGCTCCGAAGTGGGGGGTTCCTACGAGCAGTACTTC
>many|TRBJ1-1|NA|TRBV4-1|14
CASSHLLGNTEAFF
TGCGCCAGCAGCCATCTTTTGGGAAACACTGAAGCTTTCTTT
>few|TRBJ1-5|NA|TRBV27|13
CASSLMGDQPQHF
TGTGCCAGCAGTTTAATGGGGGATCAGCCCCAGCATTTT
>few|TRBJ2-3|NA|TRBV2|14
CASSEAPSTDTQYF
TGTGCCAGCAGTGAAGCGCCTAGCACAGATACGCAGTATTTT
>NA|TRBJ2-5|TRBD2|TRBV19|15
CASSATGLARETQYF
TGTGCCAGTAGTGCCACGGGACTAGCGAGAGAGACCCAGTACTTC
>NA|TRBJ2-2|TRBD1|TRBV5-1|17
CASSSGQGPPISGELFF
TGCGCCAGCAGCTCGGGACAGGGGCCCCCTATCTCCGGGGAGCTGTTTTTT
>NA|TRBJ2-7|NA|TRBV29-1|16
CSVEAPLGGAYYGQYF
TGCAGCGTTGAAGCCCCCCTAGGCGGGGCCTACTACGGGCAGTACTTC
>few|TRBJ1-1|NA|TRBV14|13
CASSQVETPEASF
TGTGCCAGCAGCCAAGTTGAAACCCCTGAAGCTTCCTTT
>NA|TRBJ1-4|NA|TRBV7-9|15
CASSLVGGTNEKLFF
TGTGCCAGCAGCTTAGTTGGGGGGACTAATGAAAAACTGTTTTTT
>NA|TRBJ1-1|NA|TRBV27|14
CASKEGSDPTEAFF
TGTGCCAGCAAGGAAGGGTCCGACCCGACTGAAGCTTTCTTT
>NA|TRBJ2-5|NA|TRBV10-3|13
CAISESPKETQYF
TGTGCCATCAGTGAGTCCCCCAAAGAGACCCAGTACTTC
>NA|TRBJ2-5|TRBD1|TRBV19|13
CASTGQGTATQYF
TGTGCCAGTACCGGACAGGGAACGGCGACCCAGTACTTC
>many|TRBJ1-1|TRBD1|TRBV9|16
CASSVARDSTHTEAFF
TGTGCCAGCAGCGTCGCTCGGGACAGTACTCACACTGAAGCTTTCTTT
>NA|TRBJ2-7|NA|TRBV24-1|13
CATSDLRGGEQYF
TGTGCCACCAGTGATTTGCGGGGTGGTGAGCAGTACTTC
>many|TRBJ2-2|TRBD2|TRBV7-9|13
CASSALAPGELFF
TGTGCCAGCAGCGCACTAGCGCCCGGGGAGCTGTTTTTT
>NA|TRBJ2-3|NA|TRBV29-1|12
CSVVDITDTQYF
TGCAGCGTTGTGGACATCACAGATACGCAGTATTTT
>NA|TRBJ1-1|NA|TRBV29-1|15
CSITLEYTQLTGAFF
TGCAGCATAACCCTGGAATATACTCAACTCACTGGAGCTTTCTTT
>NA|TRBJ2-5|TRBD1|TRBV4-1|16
CASSQGTGVIVGTQYF
TGCGCCAGCAGCCAAGGGACAGGGGTCATCGTTGGGACCCAGTACTTC
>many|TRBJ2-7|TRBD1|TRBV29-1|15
CSVETPGTVTYEQYF
TGCAGCGTTGAGACCCCCGGGACAGTTACCTACGAGCAGTACTTC
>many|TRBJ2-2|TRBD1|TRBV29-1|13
CSARDRLTGELFF
TGCAGCGCCCGGGACAGACTTACCGGGGAGCTGTTTTTT
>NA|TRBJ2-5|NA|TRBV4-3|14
CASSQGGPEETQYF
TGCGCCAGCAGCCAAGGGGGGCCAGAAGAGACCCAGTACTTC
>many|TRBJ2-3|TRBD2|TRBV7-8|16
CASSSTSGTSGDTQYF
TGTGCCAGCAGCTCCACGTCCGGGACTAGCGGAGATACGCAGTATTTT
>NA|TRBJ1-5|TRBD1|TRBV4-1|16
CASSQTGQGSNQPQHF
TGCGCCAGCAGCCAAACCGGACAGGGTTCCAATCAGCCCCAGCATTTT
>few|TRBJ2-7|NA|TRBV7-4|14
CASSLGTAPYEQYF
TGTGCCAGCAGCCTAGGGACCGCTCCCTACGAGCAGTACTTC
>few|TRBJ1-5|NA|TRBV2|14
CASSEASGYQPQHF
TGTGCCAGCAGTGAAGCTTCAGGGTATCAGCCCCAGCATTTT
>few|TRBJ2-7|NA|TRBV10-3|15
CAISERAGANYEQYF
TGTGCCATCAGTGAGAGGGCAGGGGCGAACTACGAGCAGTACTTC
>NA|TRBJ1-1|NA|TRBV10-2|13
CASSEYRYTEAFF
TGCGCCAGCAGTGAGTACCGATACACTGAAGCTTTCTTT
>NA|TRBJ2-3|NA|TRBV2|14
CASTRGLGTDTQYF
TGTGCCAGCACCAGGGGTTTGGGCACAGATACGCAGTATTTT
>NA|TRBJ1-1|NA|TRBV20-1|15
CSARDLWGENTEAFF
TGCAGTGCTAGAGATCTATGGGGGGAGAACACTGAAGCTTTCTTT
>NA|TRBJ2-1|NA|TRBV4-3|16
CASSQDVMAPGNEQFF
TGCGCCAGCAGCCAAGATGTCATGGCCCCGGGGAATGAGCAGTTCTTC
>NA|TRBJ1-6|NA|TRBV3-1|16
CAGSQSTFSYNSPLHF
TGTGCCGGCAGCCAGTCCACCTTCTCCTATAATTCACCCCTCCACTTT
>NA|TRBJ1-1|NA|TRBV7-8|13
CASTAGGTTEAFF
TGTGCCAGCACCGCGGGGGGAACAACTGAAGCTTTCTTT